Following are 5 T cell receptor beta chains from one sample sequenced in a study of shared clonotypes between healthy human individuals. TCRdb keeps only in-frame clones here, not all; method: immunoSEQ multiplex PCR. The sample shows just over 2,000,000 clones, about 95% of them seen only once. Source material: naive CD4+ T cells sorted from blood. Noted subset: CD45RA+ positively selected. The receptor source for this set is a man aged 18 to 35 in good health.

The chain joins TRBV18 to TRBJ2-7; 8 bases match TRBD1. Germline values: CDR1 KGHSH, CDR2 LQKENI. With V trimmed by 0 bases and J by 7 bases, 5 bases remained unmatched. The CDR3 spans 14 residues. The CDR3 sequence: CASSPPQGAREQYF. The CDR3 DNA sequence: TGTGCCAGCTCACCACCGCAGGGGGCGCGAGAGCAGTACTTC.

The V and J genes are TRBV29-1 and TRBJ1-4; D gene ambiguous. The CDR3 covers 12 residues. V was shortened by 3 bases and J by 7 bases, with 9 bases between the two germline ends. Germline V gene sequence: CDR1 SQVTM, CDR2 ANQGSEA. The CDR3, as DNA: TGCAGCGTTGAGGAGTTAGGTGAAAAACTGTTTTTT. Its translation is CSVEELGEKLFF.

V gene TRBV19 combines with J gene TRBJ2-7; TRBD1 matches at 9 bases. Germline V gives CDR1 LNHDA, CDR2 SQIVND (reference sequence). V shed 5 bases and J 2 bases; nucleotides not matched to a gene: 4. This CDR3 contains 14 residues. The CDR3 region has the DNA TGTGCCAGTAGTCCGGGACAGGGCGCCTACGAGCAGTACTTC. It yields the protein CASSPGQGAYEQYF.

This clone appeared once. This sequence joins TRBV5-1 and TRBJ2-1, with 11 nucleotides matching TRBD2. Looked up from germline, CDR1 is SGHRS and CDR2 is YFSETQ. The J segment lost 8 bases and the V segment lost 4 bases, leaving 8 bases of the junction unmatched. The CDR3 runs 15 residues. CDR3 loop: CASSPTSGSRYEQFF. The CDR3 region has the DNA TGCGCCAGCAGCCCAACTAGCGGGAGTAGGTATGAGCAGTTCTTC. The complete variable domain, with remaining parts taken from reference TRBV5-1 and TRBJ2-1, reads KAGVTQTPRYLIKTRGQQVTLSCSPISGHRSVSWYQQTPGQGLQFLFEYFSETQRNKGNFPGRFSGRQFSNSRSEMNVSTLELGDSALYLCASSPTSGSRYEQFFGPGTRLTVL.

As to this clone: Other DNA sequences in this sample translate to the same CDR3. The rearrangement joins TRBV30 to TRBJ1-1; D is unresolved. Trimming took 2 bases from V and 4 from J, leaving 5 bases between them. The CDR3 loop spans 11 amino acids. Per germline, CDR1 GTSNPN and CDR2 SVGIG (reference sequence). CDR3 protein: CAWSRSTEAFF. Here the CDR3 DNA reads TGTGCCTGGAGTCGGAGCACTGAAGCTTTCTTT.